This TCR beta chain was recorded in a study of CD8 T cells in ankylosing spondylitis. There are many counts of this clonotype. The antigen is undetermined. Overall study findings and caveats: Several highly homologous variants made up a TCR beta motif, and this motif appeared characteristic of ankylosing spondylitis blood. Reportedly, disease-linked clones are significantly enriched in ankylosing spondylitis patients' matched synovial fluid.

TCRdb redid the calling of the 5' RACE reads with MiXCR, one entry per CDR3 protein. The profile covers under 400,000 distinct CDR3 sequences, with roughly 12% appearing a single time and around 8.4% taken by the ten largest. This CDR3 contains 15 residues. The J segment lost 8 bases and the V segment lost 3 bases, leaving 2 bases of the junction unmatched. Looked up from germline, CDR1 is KGHDR and CDR2 is SFDVKD. The chain carries TRBV24-1 and TRBJ2-1; 14 bases are shared with TRBD2. The TCR was taken from a female donor with ankylosing spondylitis or in good health (not recorded which). Sample: blood, either unsorted or a sorted T cell fraction (not recorded which). CDR3 in amino acids: CATSDGTSGSHEQFF. Written as DNA, the CDR3 is TGTGCCACCAGTGATGGGACTAGCGGGAGCCATGAGCAGTTCTTC.